Sequencing of this T cell receptor beta chain was carried out in a study of shared clonotypes between healthy human individuals. The wider study: CD8 memory received one plate per donor, CD8 naive two, CD4 memory three and CD4 naive three. Regarding the study as a whole: Naive CD4 clonotype sharing across a few donors was 4.5% to 6%.

Positive CCR7 selection of CD45RO-negative cells yielded the naive CD8 cells, and terminally differentiated effector memory CD45RA+ cells were excluded. The CDR3 sequence is 15 residues long. From germline, CDR1 is MDHEN and CDR2 SYDVKM. V was clipped by 3 bases and J by 0 bases, with 10 bases between them. A word on this clone: Antigen: not known.

Sequenced by immunoSEQ multiplex PCR; TCRdb stores in-frame clones only, minus some. The profile shows hundreds of thousands of clones, less than 97% of them singletons. The rearrangement uses TRBV28 and TRBJ2-3; D not resolved. The sequence derives from a woman aged 25-40 years in good health. Sequencing used naive CD8+ T cells sorted from blood. The CDR3 region has the DNA TGTGCCAGCAGTTTGTCGCCGATTAGCACAGATACGCAGTATTTT. This codes for CASSLSPISTDTQYF.